This TCR beta chain was recovered during a study of shared clonotypes between healthy human individuals. Looking at the study overall: With ages of 18 to 49, the donors were two women and a few men.

V lost 9 bases to trimming and J lost 7 bases; unmatched junction nucleotides: 6. The CDR3 spans 14 residues. Germline V gene lookup returns CDR1 SNHLY and CDR2 FYNNEI. Turning to this clone: It may be a read error: a sequence one base away is much more abundant.

Measured with immunoSEQ multiplex PCR; TCRdb has only the in-frame clones, and not every one. The table has about half a million clones, 81% seen once. The genes are TRBV2 and TRBJ2-1; 13 bases are shared with TRBD2. Sequencing used PBMCs. The TCR comes from a woman aged 40 to 50 in good health. Some clones in this sample may be carry-over from other donors' samples. The CDR3 DNA reads TGTGCCAGAAGAATACTAGCGGGAGGGAATGAGCAGTTCTTC. Encoded protein: CARRILAGGNEQFF.